This T cell receptor (beta chain) derives from a study of identical twins. V lost 0 bases and J lost 5, with 14 bases in between. Germline CDR1 is LGHNA and CDR2 is YSLEER. This CDR3 has 15 amino acids. This clonotype was detected many times. Carrying unique molecular identifiers, the cDNA also gained a universal primer site through template switching. MiXCR, applied by TCRdb to the 5' RACE reads, yields one record per CDR3 protein. The sample has about 700,000 distinct CDR3 sequences; 8% to 9% are singletons. These sequences were also reported in another study, on yellow fever vaccine responses in identical twins.

The source material was PBMCs. This receptor was taken from a woman younger than 35 in good health. V is TRBV4-3 and J is TRBJ2-7; D assignment may be TRBD1 or TRBD2 (6 bases each). Here the CDR3 reads CASSQDIGGWDEQYF. The CDR3 DNA reads as TGCGCCAGCAGCCAAGATATCGGGGGCTGGGACGAGCAGTACTTC.